This TCR beta chain was recorded in a study of T cells after yellow fever vaccination. Notes on the study in general: Repertoires sorted by FACS could include abundant clonotypes that are contaminants from the bulk population.

There are many counts of this clonotype. The antigen is undetermined. V was pared by 5 bases and J by 6 bases, with 22 bases of the junction left unmatched. This CDR3 contains 19 residues. For TCR, cDNA came from 5'RACE template switching, which added a universal primer site and UMIs. A single record per CDR3 protein comes from TCRdb applying MiXCR to the 5' RACE reads. The sample has around 180,000 distinct CDR3 sequences, approximately 6.2% seen once. Sequencing used CD4+ T cells sorted from PBMCs, obtained on the day of the first yellow fever vaccination. The chain joins TRBV23-1 to TRBJ2-5; 9 nucleotides match TRBD1. TRBV23-1 qualifies as an ORF whose function is uncertain. The TCR sequence derives from a man in his late teens or twenties who received the YFV17D yellow fever vaccine. This chain's CDR3 is CASSNPNSTGGRFTKTQYF. CDR3 in DNA: TGCGCCAGCAGTAATCCCAACTCCACAGGGGGCCGCTTCACGAAGACCCAGTACTTC.